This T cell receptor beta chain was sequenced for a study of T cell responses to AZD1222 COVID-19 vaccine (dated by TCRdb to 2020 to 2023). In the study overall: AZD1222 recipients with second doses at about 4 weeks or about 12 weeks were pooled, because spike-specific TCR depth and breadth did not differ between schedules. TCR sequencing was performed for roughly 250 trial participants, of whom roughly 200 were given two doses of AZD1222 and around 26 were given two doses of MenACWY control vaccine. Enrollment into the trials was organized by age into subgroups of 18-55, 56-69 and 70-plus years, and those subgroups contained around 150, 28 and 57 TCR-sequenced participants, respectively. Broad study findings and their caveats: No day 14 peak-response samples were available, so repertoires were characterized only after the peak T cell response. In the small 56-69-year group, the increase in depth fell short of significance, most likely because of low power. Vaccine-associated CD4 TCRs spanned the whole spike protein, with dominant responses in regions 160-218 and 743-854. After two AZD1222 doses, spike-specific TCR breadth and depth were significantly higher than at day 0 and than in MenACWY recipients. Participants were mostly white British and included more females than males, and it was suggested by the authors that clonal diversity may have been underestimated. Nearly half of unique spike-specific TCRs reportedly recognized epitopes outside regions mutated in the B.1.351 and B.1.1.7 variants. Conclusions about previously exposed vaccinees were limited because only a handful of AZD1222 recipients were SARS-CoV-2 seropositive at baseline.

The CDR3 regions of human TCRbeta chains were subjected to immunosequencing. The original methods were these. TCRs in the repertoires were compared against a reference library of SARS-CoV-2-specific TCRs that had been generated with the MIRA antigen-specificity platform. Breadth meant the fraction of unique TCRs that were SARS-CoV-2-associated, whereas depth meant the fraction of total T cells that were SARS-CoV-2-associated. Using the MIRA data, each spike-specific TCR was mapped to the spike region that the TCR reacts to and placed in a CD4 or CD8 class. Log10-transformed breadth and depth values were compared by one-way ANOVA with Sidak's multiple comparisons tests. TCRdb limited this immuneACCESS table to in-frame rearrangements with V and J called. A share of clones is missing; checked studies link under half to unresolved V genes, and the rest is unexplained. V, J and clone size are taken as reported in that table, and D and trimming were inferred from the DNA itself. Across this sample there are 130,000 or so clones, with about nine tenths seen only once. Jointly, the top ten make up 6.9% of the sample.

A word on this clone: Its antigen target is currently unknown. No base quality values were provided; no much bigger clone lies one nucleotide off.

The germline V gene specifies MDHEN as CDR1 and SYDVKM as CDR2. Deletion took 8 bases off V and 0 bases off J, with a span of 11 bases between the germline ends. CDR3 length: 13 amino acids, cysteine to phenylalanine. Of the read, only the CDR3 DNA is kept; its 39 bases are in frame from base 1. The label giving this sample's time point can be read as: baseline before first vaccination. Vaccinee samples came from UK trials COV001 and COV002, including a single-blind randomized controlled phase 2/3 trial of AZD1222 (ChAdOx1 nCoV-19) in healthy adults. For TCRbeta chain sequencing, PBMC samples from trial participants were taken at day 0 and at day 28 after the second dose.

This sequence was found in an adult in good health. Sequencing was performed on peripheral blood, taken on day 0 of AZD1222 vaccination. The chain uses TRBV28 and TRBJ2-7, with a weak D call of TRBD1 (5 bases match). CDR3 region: CASLDIHSYEQYF. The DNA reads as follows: TGTGCCAGCTTGGACATCCACTCCTACGAGCAGTACTTC.